A single T cell receptor (beta chain) is shown here with its context. Antigen: not known. TCRdb's copy holds only in-frame clones and misses some; the assay was immunoSEQ multiplex PCR. Among approximately 39,000 clones listed, 65% to 90% were seen once. The CDR3 spans 14 residues. Germline values: CDR1 MDHEN, CDR2 SYDVKM. V lost 6 bases and J lost 11; bases outside the gene matches: 15. These data originate in a study of STAT5B mutations in CD4+ large granular lymphocyte leukemia. Whole-study findings and limits: Less than 30% of private leukemic clonotypes occurred rarely in other patients' non-leukemic repertoires. Top patient clones used TRBV06 genes more often: 8/27 versus 2/35 in controls.

Sequencing input: CD4+ T cells from blood buffy coats. The rearrangement uses TRBV28 and TRBJ2-5; 7 bases agree with TRBD1. This clonotype was obtained from a human donor in good health. The CDR3 is CASRRGGATSSQYF. DNA of the CDR3: TGTGCCAGCAGACGAGGGGGCGCGACCTCATCGCAGTACTTC. The full variable domain, rest sourced from reference TRBV28 and TRBJ2-5, is DVKVTQSSRYLVKRTGEKVFLECVQDMDHENMFWYRQDPGLGLRLIYFSYDVKMKEKGDIPEGYSVSREKKERFSLILESASTNQTSMYLCASRRGGATSSQYFGPGTRLLVL.